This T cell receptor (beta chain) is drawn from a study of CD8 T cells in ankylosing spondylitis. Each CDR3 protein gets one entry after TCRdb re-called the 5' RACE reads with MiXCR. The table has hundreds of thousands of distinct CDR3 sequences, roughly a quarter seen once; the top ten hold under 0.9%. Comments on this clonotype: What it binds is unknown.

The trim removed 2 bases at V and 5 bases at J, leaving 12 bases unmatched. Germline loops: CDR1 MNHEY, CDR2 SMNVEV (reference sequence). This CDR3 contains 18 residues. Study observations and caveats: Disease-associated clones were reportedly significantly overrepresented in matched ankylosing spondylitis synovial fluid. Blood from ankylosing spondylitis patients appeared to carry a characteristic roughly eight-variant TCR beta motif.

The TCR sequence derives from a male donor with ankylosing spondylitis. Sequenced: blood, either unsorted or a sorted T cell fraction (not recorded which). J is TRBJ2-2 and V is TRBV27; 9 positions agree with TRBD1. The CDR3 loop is CASSLIPGQGRRTGELFF. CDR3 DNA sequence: TGTGCCAGCAGTTTAATCCCGGGACAGGGAAGAAGGACCGGGGAGCTGTTTTTT.